The TCR beta chain under discussion was sequenced for a study of blood T cell repertoires in COVID-19. The method was immunoSEQ multiplex PCR; TCRdb's version includes in-frame clones alone and lacks a portion of them. The data contain about 190,000 clones, around 90% of them singletons. This TCR came from a man aged 50 to 60 with acute or convalescent COVID-19. Sequencing was performed on peripheral blood.

This CDR3 reads CASSQGDNNSPLHF. The CDR3 coding sequence is TGTGCCAGCAGCCAAGGGGACAACAATTCACCCCTCCACTTT. This chain joins TRBV3-1 (or the pseudogene TRBV3-2) and TRBJ1-6; possibly TRBD1 for D (6 bases). The length of the CDR3 is 14 residues. CDR1 and CDR2 (germline): LGHDT, YNNKEL (reference sequence). The germline V and J ends were trimmed by 1 base and 7 bases, with 8 bases remaining between them.